This TCR beta chain appears in the sequencing data of a study of blood T cells in healthy people across ages. As concerns this clonotype: The missing conserved phenylalanine or tryptophan at the end of this CDR3 makes a read error likely.

It was with a sample-barcoded 5' primer and a J-beta primer mix that a second PCR of roughly 7 to 12 cycles was run. MiXCR, applied by TCRdb to the 5' RACE reads, yields one record per CDR3 protein. The table lists around 710,000 distinct CDR3 sequences, about 40% of them singletons. The CDR3 length is 16 residues. Germline V CDR1 and CDR2: MNHEY, SVGEGT. V shed 5 bases, J shed 3 bases, and the junction held 7 bases outside the gene matches. The study isolated at least 6.5 million PBMCs from each sample. The specimen sequenced was blood. The chain employs TRBV6-2 or TRBV6-3 and TRBJ2-3, with 11 bases identical to TRBD2. The sequence was obtained from a woman aged 60-75 years in good health. CDR3 protein: CASSHYGTSGTDTQYY. The CDR3 DNA reads TGTGCCAGCAGTCACTACGGGACTAGCGGTACAGATACGCAGTATTAT.